This TCR beta chain was sequenced in a study of control samples from healthy donors and cancer patients (dated by TCRdb to between 2020 and 2021). As concerns this clone: Its antigen is not yet known. The input lacks base qualities; no much larger clone sits a single base away.

Library preparation used the immunoSEQ multiplex PCR assay. The source is immuneACCESS, and TCRdb retained only in-frame sequences with V and J called. Part of the clones is not carried over; for the studies checked, unresolved V genes explain less than half of this, and the remainder is unexplained. The sample data list 100,000 to 150,000 clones, and 80% to 95% of these were observed just once. Roughly 2.6% of the sample is in the top ten clones. Reading the germline V gene (reference sequence) gives CDR1 LNHNV and CDR2 YYDKDF. The CDR3 has 14 amino acids, counting the end cysteine and phenylalanine. Left in the record is the CDR3 DNA by itself, 42 bases read in frame from the first base. The trim is 1 base for V and 5 bases for J, with a gap of 9 bases between the germline ends.

The sequenced sample consisted of blood. This TCR derives from a man aged 35 to 55 in good health. The chain links TRBV15 with TRBJ2-1; TRBD1 might be the D gene, on 5 matching bases. CDR3 reads: CATSRGDSHNEQFF. In nucleotide form, the sequence is TGTGCCACCAGCAGAGGCGACAGCCACAATGAGCAGTTCTTC.